These 24 T cell receptor beta chains were all obtained from the same sample, sequenced in a study of blood T cells in healthy people across ages. Next came a second PCR, run for roughly 6 to 11 cycles, which used a sample-barcoded 5' primer along with a J-beta primer mix. TCRdb processed the 5' RACE reads anew with MiXCR; each CDR3 protein has one entry. The table shows over 1,500,000 distinct CDR3 sequences, with about 50% occurring only once. Source material: blood. These receptors were collected from a woman aged 40 to 50 in good health.

J is TRBJ1-1 and V is TRBV7-3, with D tentatively TRBD1 (5 bases). This CDR3 is 14 amino acids long. With 5 bases removed from V and 1 base from J, the gap between germline ends came to 11 bases. Germline CDR1 is SGHTA and CDR2 is FQGTGA. Here the CDR3 DNA reads TGTGCCAGCAGCCCCGCGGGGGAGAACACTGAAGCTTTCTTT. It yields the protein CASSPAGENTEAFF.

The chain couples TRBV9 to TRBJ1-2, with TRBD1 matching 10 bases. Unmatched junction bases numbered 9, after V lost 0 bases and J lost 10 bases. The CDR3 length is 15 residues. Germline CDR1 SGDLS, CDR2 YYNGEE. For the CDR3, the DNA is TGTGCCAGCAGCGTAGCTACTCGGACAGGGGGTATCTACACCTTC. Translating it yields CASSVATRTGGIYTF.

V gene TRBV2 combines with J gene TRBJ1-1, with TRBD1 identical over 8 bases. The length of the CDR3 is 14 residues. Trimming at V came to 6 bases and at J to 3 bases, leaving 6 bases not matched to a gene. Germline V gene lookup returns CDR1 SNHLY and CDR2 FYNNEI. This CDR3 is CASSGRTGYTEAFF. The CDR3 nucleotides are TGTGCCAGCAGCGGTAGGACAGGGTACACTGAAGCTTTCTTT.

In this sample, this clonotype turned up a few times. This sequence joins TRBV9 and TRBJ2-7; TRBD2 agrees at 8 bases. V lost 3 bases to trimming and J lost 2 bases; unmatched junction nucleotides: 10. The germline V gene encodes CDR1 SGDLS and CDR2 YYNGEE. CDR3 length: 16 residues. The DNA for the CDR3 is TGTGCCAGCAGCGACCGGACTAGCACGACTCCCTACGAGCAGTACTTC. Protein: CASSDRTSTTPYEQYF.

The genes are TRBV27 and TRBJ2-1, with a tentative D call TRBD1 (5 bases). This CDR3 region has 15 residues. V gave up 2 bases and J gave up 6 bases, with 14 bases separating them. Germline lookup yields CDR1 MNHEY and CDR2 SMNVEV (reference sequence). CDR3 amino acids: CASSLRAGSPNEQFF. Written as DNA, the CDR3 is TGTGCCAGCAGTTTACGGGCAGGGTCCCCCAATGAGCAGTTCTTC.

This chain joins TRBV27 and TRBJ2-6, with 9 bases aligning to TRBD1. Germline trimming cut 5 bases from V and 0 bases from J; bases unmatched to any gene: 11. The germline V gene encodes CDR1 MNHEY and CDR2 SMNVEV (reference sequence). CDR3 length: 19 residues. CDR3 amino acids: CASSPFWDRAYSGANVLTF. In nucleotides, the CDR3 is TGTGCCAGCAGTCCCTTTTGGGACAGGGCCTACTCTGGGGCCAACGTCCTGACTTTC.

This clonotype was observed a few times. This chain links TRBV4-3 with TRBJ2-7; D possibly uses TRBD1 or TRBD2 (5 bases each). The J call may be faulty, since TRBJ2-5 better matches the DNA end. Germline assignment: CDR1 LGHNA and CDR2 YSLEER. The CDR3 is 14 residues long. In DNA, the CDR3 is TGCGCCAGCAGCCAACTCGTGGGGGAAGGGACCCAGTACTTC. This encodes CASSQLVGEGTQYF.

This clonotype was seen a single time. The CDR3 nucleotides read TGTGCCAGCAGCTACCAAAATCGGCAGTATTTT. Amino acids: CASSYQNRQYF. The rearrangement links TRBV6-5 to TRBJ2-3, with D unclear. V lost 6 bases, J lost 11 bases, and 12 bases lay in between. The CDR3 has 11 residues. Germline CDR1 is MNHEY and CDR2 is SVGAGI.

This clonotype occurred once. The CDR3 sequence is CASSYGAGTTEAFF. Here the CDR3 DNA reads TGTGCCAGCAGTTATGGAGCAGGGACCACTGAAGCTTTCTTT. The J gene is TRBJ1-1, the V gene TRBV6-2 or TRBV6-3, with D possibly matching TRBD1 (5 bases). The V and J ends lost 3 bases and 4 bases respectively, with 12 bases between them. The germline CDR1 and CDR2 sequences are MNHEY and SVGEGT. This CDR3 is built from 14 residues.

The chain is built from TRBV7-2 and TRBJ2-7, with a possible D match to TRBD2 (5 bases). Germline CDR1 is SGHTA and CDR2 is FQGNSA. The CDR3 totals 16 residues. V was shortened by 4 bases and J by 2 bases, with 18 bases between the two germline ends. Here the CDR3 DNA reads TGTGCCAGCAGCTCGGGAACAGTCATTAGTACCTACGAGCAGTACTTC. Translating gives CASSSGTVISTYEQYF. Full variable domain (missing parts from reference TRBV7-2 and TRBJ2-7): GAGVSQSPSNKVTEKGKDVELRCDPISGHTALYWYRQSLGQGLEFLIYFQGNSAPDKSGLPSDRFSAERTGGSVSTLTIQRTQQEDSAVYLCASSSGTVISTYEQYFGPGTRLTVT.

V usage is TRBV5-5 and J usage is TRBJ2-5; 9 bases align to TRBD1. Near its end, the DNA agrees better with TRBJ2-7, so the J call may be wrong. The CDR3 runs 17 residues. Per germline, CDR1 SGHKS and CDR2 YYEKEE (reference sequence). The CDR3 DNA reads as TGTGCCAGCAGCCTAGTGATCGGGACAGGGTCTGTTTACGAGCAGTACTTC. It codes for CASSLVIGTGSVYEQYF.

This clonotype was counted a few times. This sequence joins TRBV12-3 or TRBV12-4 and TRBJ2-3; D possibly corresponds to TRBD2 (6 bases). V lost 5 bases to trimming and J lost 6 bases, with 12 bases between them. This CDR3 contains 13 residues. The CDR3, as DNA: TGTGCCAGCAGTGGCGGGGTGAGGGATACGCAGTATTTT. Encoded protein: CASSGGVRDTQYF.

The CDR3 DNA reads as TGCAGCGTTGTGTCGGGCTACGAGCAGTACTTC. It yields the protein CSVVSGYEQYF. The V gene is TRBV29-1, the J gene TRBJ2-7; D is ambiguous. This CDR3 is 11 amino acids long. CDR1 is SQVTM, CDR2 ANQGSEA, per germline. The germline V and J ends were trimmed by 4 bases and 3 bases, with 7 bases remaining between them.

The chain is built from TRBV5-1 and TRBJ2-1, with TRBD1 matching over 7 bases. J gave up 0 bases and V 4 bases, and 4 bases lay outside the gene matches. Per the germline V gene, CDR1 is SGHRS and CDR2 is YFSETQ. The CDR3 has 15 amino acids. This CDR3 is CASSTRDSSYNEQFF. The CDR3, as DNA: TGCGCCAGCAGCACCCGGGACAGCTCCTACAATGAGCAGTTCTTC.

The rearrangement links TRBV12-3 or TRBV12-4 to TRBJ2-1; 10 nucleotides match TRBD2. The junction had 21 bases not matched to a gene; V was cut back by 7 bases and J by 9 bases. This CDR3 is 18 amino acids long. CDR3 sequence: CASIPPSGGGRGFGEQFF. The CDR3 region has the DNA TGTGCCAGCATCCCTCCCAGCGGGGGGGGTCGTGGGTTTGGTGAGCAGTTCTTC.

This clonotype appeared once. This rearrangement joins TRBV5-1 to TRBJ2-1; D is possibly TRBD2 (5 bases). Trimming removed 4 bases from V and 4 bases from J, with 15 bases in between. CDR3 length: 15 amino acids. Germline CDR1 SGHRS, CDR2 YFSETQ. The DNA of the CDR3 is TGCGCCAGCAGCCCACCCGCGGAGGCGTACAATGAGCAGTTCTTC. Translation: CASSPPAEAYNEQFF.

This rearrangement joins TRBV18 to TRBJ1-5; 7 bases are shared with TRBD1. Germline V lookup: CDR1 KGHSH, CDR2 LQKENI. With V trimmed by 6 bases and J by 5 bases, 4 bases remained unmatched. The CDR3 totals 13 residues. The CDR3 sequence is CASSGDRDQPQHF. The CDR3 coding sequence is TGTGCCAGCTCTGGGGACAGAGATCAGCCCCAGCATTTT.

This clonotype was picked up a small number of times. CDR3 coding DNA: TGTGCCAGCAGCGTGGACAGGGCGACCTCCTATAATTCACCCCTCCACTTT. Translating gives CASSVDRATSYNSPLHF. The V gene is TRBV9, the J gene TRBJ1-6; TRBD1 matches at 8 bases. Germline V gene sequence: CDR1 SGDLS, CDR2 YYNGEE. The V segment lost 2 bases and the J segment 0 bases; nucleotides outside the gene matches: 4. This CDR3 has 17 residues.

This chain uses TRBV2 with TRBJ2-7; 7 nucleotides align to TRBD1. The J call may be mistaken, given a closer DNA end match to TRBJ2-5. The CDR3 is made up of 15 amino acids. Germline-derived CDR1 and CDR2 are SNHLY and FYNNEI. The CDR3 DNA reads TGTGCCAGCAGCGGAGGACAGGAATCATGGGAGACCCAGTACTTC. Amino acids: CASSGGQESWETQYF.

This clonotype was seen repeatedly, ten times or more. V usage is TRBV4-1 and J usage is TRBJ2-5; 8 bases agree with TRBD1. The length of the CDR3 is 16 residues. Germline trimming cut 5 bases from V and 4 bases from J; bases unmatched to any gene: 12. Germline CDR1 is MGHRA and CDR2 is YSYEKL. CDR3 sequence reads: CASSSRQGMVGETQYF. The CDR3 DNA sequence: TGCGCCAGCAGCTCAAGACAGGGGATGGTTGGAGAGACCCAGTACTTC.

The rearrangement uses TRBV2 and TRBJ2-6, with D possibly being TRBD1 (6 bases). Germline V CDR1 and CDR2: SNHLY, FYNNEI. V gave up 7 bases and J gave up 4 bases, with 11 bases separating them. CDR3 length equals 14 residues. The DNA for the CDR3 is TGTGCCAGCACGAGGACAGTCGGGGCCAACGTCCTGACTTTC. It yields the protein CASTRTVGANVLTF.

This clonotype has just one count. The J gene is TRBJ2-1, the V gene TRBV12-3 or TRBV12-4; TRBD2 is a possible D gene (5 bases). The J call may not be correct, given that the DNA end is closer to TRBJ2-7. The CDR3 consists of 14 residues. The chain's CDR3 is CASTLITSNNEQYF. As DNA, the CDR3 is TGTGCCAGCACCTTGATCACTAGTAACAATGAGCAGTACTTC.

There are a few counts of this clonotype. The V call is TRBV6-5, the J call TRBJ2-5; 11 positions agree with TRBD2. The CDR3 is 16 amino acids. Germline CDR1 and CDR2: MNHEY and SVGAGI. The J segment lost 3 bases and the V segment lost 4 bases, leaving 7 bases of the junction unmatched. CDR3 nucleotides: TGTGCCAGCAGTTCTCCTAGCGGGGGGACTAAAGAGACCCAGTACTTC. Translating it yields CASSSPSGGTKETQYF.

The chain recombines TRBV7-8 with TRBJ1-2; D unclear. The CDR3 is made up of 13 amino acids. Germline CDR1 is SGHVS and CDR2 is FQNEAQ. Trimming removed 7 bases at V and 6 bases at J, with 15 bases between. The CDR3 here is CASTPWRVDGYTF. CDR3 DNA: TGTGCCAGCACCCCGTGGAGGGTAGATGGCTACACCTTC.